The 9 T cell receptor beta chains given below trace back to one sample, sequenced in a study of T cells expressing NK-cell markers. TCRdb reanalyzed the 5' RACE reads, giving one entry per CDR3 protein sequence and no DNA. This table lists about 460,000 distinct CDR3 sequences. The specimen was blood T cells: a sorted CD56 or NKG2C T cell subset, CD4+ or CD8+ T cells, or bulk PBMC T cells (not recorded which). The receptors shown here come from a woman aged 45-65 years in good health.

This chain connects TRBV4-1 to TRBJ2-2. The CDR3 length is 14 residues. CDR1 is MGHRA and CDR2 is YSYEKL in the germline V gene. This CDR3 reads CASSLVRSTGELFF.

The gene calls are TRBV11-3 and TRBJ2-4; lacking DNA, the TRBD1 call made by TCRdb goes unchecked. Germline V gene data show CDR1 as SGHNT and CDR2 as YENEEA. The CDR3 length is 15 residues. CDR3 sequence: CASSIFDRGLNIQYF.

V and J are TRBV28 and TRBJ2-3; as DNA is missing, the TRBD2 call by TCRdb cannot be tested. The germline V gene has CDR1 MDHEN and CDR2 SYDVKM. This CDR3 contains 16 residues. This CDR3 is CASTPPRATSTDTQYF.

V gene TRBV5-1 combines with J gene TRBJ2-3. The length of the CDR3 is 14 residues. Per germline, CDR1 SGHRS and CDR2 YFSETQ. The CDR3 here is CASSWGPDPDTQYF. Complete variable domain (other parts from reference TRBV5-1 and TRBJ2-3): KAGVTQTPRYLIKTRGQQVTLSCSPISGHRSVSWYQQTPGQGLQFLFEYFSETQRNKGNFPGRFSGRQFSNSRSEMNVSTLELGDSALYLCASSWGPDPDTQYFGPGTRLTVL.

V and J are TRBV20-1 and TRBJ1-5. The CDR3 spans 14 residues. From germline, CDR1 is DFQATT and CDR2 SNEGSKA (reference sequence). CDR3 loop: CSARDLDSNQPQHF.

The chain recombines TRBV2 with TRBJ2-2; TCRdb indicates TRBD2, and absent DNA this call remains unverified. The CDR3 totals 16 residues. Germline values: CDR1 SNHLY, CDR2 FYNNEI. The CDR3 protein is CASSGSGLGLAGELFF.

V gene TRBV3-1 combines with J gene TRBJ2-7; TCRdb outputs TRBD2, but without DNA this stays unchecked. In germline, CDR1 is LGHDT, CDR2 YNNKEL (reference sequence). CDR3 length equals 14 residues. Here the CDR3 reads CASSHSGGSYEQYF.

This chain connects TRBV5-1 to TRBJ2-5; TCRdb names TRBD1, which stays unverified in the absence of DNA. CDR3 length: 15 amino acids. CDR1 is SGHRS, CDR2 YFSETQ, per germline. The CDR3 protein is CASSLQGAKGETQYF. Looking up the rest from reference TRBV5-1 and TRBJ2-5 gives the full variable domain: KAGVTQTPRYLIKTRGQQVTLSCSPISGHRSVSWYQQTPGQGLQFLFEYFSETQRNKGNFPGRFSGRQFSNSRSEMNVSTLELGDSALYLCASSLQGAKGETQYFGPGTRLLVL.

J is TRBJ2-2 and V is TRBV6-5; absent DNA, TCRdb's TRBD2 call cannot be checked. The CDR3 extends over 17 amino acids. Germline lookup yields CDR1 MNHEY and CDR2 SVGAGI. The CDR3 protein is CASSYSGLAGVSGELFF.